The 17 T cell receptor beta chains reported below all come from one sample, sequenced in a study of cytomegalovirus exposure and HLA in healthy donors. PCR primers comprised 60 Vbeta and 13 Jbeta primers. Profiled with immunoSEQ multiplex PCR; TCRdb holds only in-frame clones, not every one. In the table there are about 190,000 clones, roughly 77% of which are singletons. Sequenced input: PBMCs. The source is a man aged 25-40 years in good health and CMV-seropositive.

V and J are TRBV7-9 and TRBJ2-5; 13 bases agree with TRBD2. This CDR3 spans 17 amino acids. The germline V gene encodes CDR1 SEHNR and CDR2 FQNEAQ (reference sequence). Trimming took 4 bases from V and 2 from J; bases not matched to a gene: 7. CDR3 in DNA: TGTGCCAGCAGCTCAGCTAGGACTAGCGGGGGACAAGAGACCCAGTACTTC. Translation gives CASSSARTSGGQETQYF. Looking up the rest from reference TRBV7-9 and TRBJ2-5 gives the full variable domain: DTGVSQNPRHKITKRGQNVTFRCDPISEHNRLYWYRQTLGQGPEFLTYFQNEAQLEKSRLLSDRFSAERPKGSFSTLEIQRTEQGDSAMYLCASSSARTSGGQETQYFGPGTRLLVL.

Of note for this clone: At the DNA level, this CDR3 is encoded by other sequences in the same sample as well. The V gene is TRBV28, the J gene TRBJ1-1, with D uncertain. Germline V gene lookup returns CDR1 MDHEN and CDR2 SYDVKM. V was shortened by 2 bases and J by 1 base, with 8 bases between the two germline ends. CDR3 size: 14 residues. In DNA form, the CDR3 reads TGTGCCAGCAGTTTAGGCGGATGGAACACTGAAGCTTTCTTT. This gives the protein CASSLGGWNTEAFF.

CDR3 residues: CASSLAEEAQYF. CDR3 nucleotides: TGTGCCAGCAGCTTGGCCGAGGAGGCCCAGTACTTC. V gene TRBV5-6 combines with J gene TRBJ2-5; TRBD2 is a possible D gene (5 bases). The germline CDR1 and CDR2 sequences are SGHDT and YYEEEE. With 0 bases removed from V and 9 bases from J, the gap between germline ends came to 9 bases. CDR3 size: 12 residues.

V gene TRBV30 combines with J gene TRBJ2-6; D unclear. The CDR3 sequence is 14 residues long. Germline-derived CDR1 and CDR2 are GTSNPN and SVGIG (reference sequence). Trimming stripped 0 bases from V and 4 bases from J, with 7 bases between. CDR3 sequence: CAWSVYTGANVLTF. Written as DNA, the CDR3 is TGTGCCTGGAGTGTTTACACCGGGGCCAACGTCCTGACTTTC.

The CDR3 is CASSADSHLSETQYF. The CDR3 coding sequence is TGTGCCAGCAGCGCGGACAGCCACTTGTCGGAGACCCAGTACTTC. The chain joins TRBV7-3 to TRBJ2-5, with a possible D match to TRBD1 (6 bases). Trimming left V 5 bases short and J 5 bases short, with 18 bases between. The CDR3 is 15 amino acids. Looked up from germline, CDR1 is SGHTA and CDR2 is FQGTGA.

DNA of the CDR3: TGTGCCAGCAGCTTAGGGACAGGGGTTGCCGAGCAGTACTTC. Protein product: CASSLGTGVAEQYF. This chain joins TRBV5-5 and TRBJ2-7; 10 positions agree with TRBD1. Germline CDR1 and CDR2: SGHKS and YYEKEE (reference sequence). The J segment lost 6 bases and the V segment lost 2 bases, leaving 5 bases of the junction unmatched. This CDR3 comprises 14 residues.

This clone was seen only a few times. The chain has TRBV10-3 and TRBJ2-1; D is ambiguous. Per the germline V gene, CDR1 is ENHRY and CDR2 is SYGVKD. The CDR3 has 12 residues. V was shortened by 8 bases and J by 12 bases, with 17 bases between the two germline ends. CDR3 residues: CAIGDTPEGQFF. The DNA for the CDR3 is TGTGCCATCGGCGACACCCCAGAAGGGCAGTTCTTC.

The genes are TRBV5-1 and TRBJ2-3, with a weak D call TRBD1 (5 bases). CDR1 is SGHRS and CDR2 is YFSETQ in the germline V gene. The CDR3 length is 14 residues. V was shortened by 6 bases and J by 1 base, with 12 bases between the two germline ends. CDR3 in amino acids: CASMLQDRTDTQYF. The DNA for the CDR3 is TGCGCCAGCATGTTACAGGACCGCACAGATACGCAGTATTTT.

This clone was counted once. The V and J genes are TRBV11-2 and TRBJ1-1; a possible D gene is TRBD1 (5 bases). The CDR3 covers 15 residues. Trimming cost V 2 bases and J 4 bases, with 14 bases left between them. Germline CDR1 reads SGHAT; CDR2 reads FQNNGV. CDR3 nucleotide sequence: TGTGCCAGCAGCTTACAGGGCTCTAGGGTCACTGAAGCTTTCTTT. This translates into CASSLQGSRVTEAFF.

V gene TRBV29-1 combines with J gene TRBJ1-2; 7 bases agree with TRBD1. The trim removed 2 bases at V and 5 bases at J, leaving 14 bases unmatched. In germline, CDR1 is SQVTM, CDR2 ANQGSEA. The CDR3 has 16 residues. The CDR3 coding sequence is TGCAGCGTTGAATTGAGAACCGGGACAGTCATATATGGCTACACCTTC. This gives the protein CSVELRTGTVIYGYTF.

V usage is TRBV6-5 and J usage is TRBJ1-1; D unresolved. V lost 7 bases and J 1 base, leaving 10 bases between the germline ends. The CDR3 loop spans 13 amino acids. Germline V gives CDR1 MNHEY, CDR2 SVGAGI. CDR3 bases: TGTGCCAGCAACCCAACTACGAACACTGAAGCTTTCTTT. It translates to CASNPTTNTEAFF.

The CDR3 spells CAISERTGSNPRGEQYF. The DNA for the CDR3 is TGTGCCATCAGTGAAAGGACAGGGTCCAATCCACGGGGGGAGCAGTACTTC. V usage is TRBV10-3 and J usage is TRBJ2-7; 8 nucleotides agree with TRBD1. Germline lookup yields CDR1 ENHRY and CDR2 SYGVKD. The CDR3 loop spans 17 amino acids. After removal of 3 bases from V and 7 bases from J, the junction contained 17 bases not matched to a gene.

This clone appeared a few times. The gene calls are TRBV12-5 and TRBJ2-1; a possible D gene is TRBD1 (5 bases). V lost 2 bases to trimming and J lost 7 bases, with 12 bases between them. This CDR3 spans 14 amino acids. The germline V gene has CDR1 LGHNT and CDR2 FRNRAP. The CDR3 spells CASGLSQGRNEQFF. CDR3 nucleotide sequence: TGTGCTAGTGGTTTGTCTCAGGGTAGGAATGAGCAGTTCTTC.

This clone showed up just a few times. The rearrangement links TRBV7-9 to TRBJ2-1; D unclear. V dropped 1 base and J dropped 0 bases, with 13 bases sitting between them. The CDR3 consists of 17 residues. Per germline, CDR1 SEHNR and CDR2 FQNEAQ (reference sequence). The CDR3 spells CASSLGPESSSYNEQFF. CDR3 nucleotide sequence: TGTGCCAGCAGCTTAGGGCCAGAGTCTAGCTCCTACAATGAGCAGTTCTTC. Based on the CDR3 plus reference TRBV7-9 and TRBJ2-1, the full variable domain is DTGVSQNPRHKITKRGQNVTFRCDPISEHNRLYWYRQTLGQGPEFLTYFQNEAQLEKSRLLSDRFSAERPKGSFSTLEIQRTEQGDSAMYLCASSLGPESSSYNEQFFGPGTRLTVL.

CDR3 protein: CATTGSRDYGYTF. The CDR3, as DNA: TGTGCCACCACGGGGAGCCGGGACTATGGCTACACCTTC. This chain connects TRBV15 to TRBJ1-2; D gene unclear. The CDR3 is 13 residues long. In germline, CDR1 is LNHNV, CDR2 YYDKDF (reference sequence). Between the trimmed V and J ends, which lost 7 bases and 3 bases, there was a span of 12 bases.

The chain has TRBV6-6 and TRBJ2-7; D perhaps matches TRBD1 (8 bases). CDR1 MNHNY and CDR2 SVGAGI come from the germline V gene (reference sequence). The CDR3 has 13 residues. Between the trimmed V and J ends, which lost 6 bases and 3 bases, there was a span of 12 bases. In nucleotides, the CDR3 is TGTGCCAGCAGGACAGGGGAGGGCTACGAGCAGTACTTC. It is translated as CASRTGEGYEQYF.

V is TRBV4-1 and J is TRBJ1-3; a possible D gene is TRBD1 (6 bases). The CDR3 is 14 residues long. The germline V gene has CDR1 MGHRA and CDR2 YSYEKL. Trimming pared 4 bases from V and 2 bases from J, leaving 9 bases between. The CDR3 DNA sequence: TGCGCCAGCAGCCCCGGACAGCCTGGAAACACCATATATTTT. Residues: CASSPGQPGNTIYF.